The 15 T cell receptor beta chains reported below all come from one sample, sequenced in a study of cytomegalovirus exposure and HLA in healthy donors. The PCR made use of 60 Vbeta and 13 Jbeta primers. TCRdb's copy holds only in-frame clones and misses some; the assay was immunoSEQ multiplex PCR. This table holds around 150,000 clones, about 72% found once. Sequencing was performed on PBMCs. These receptors originate from a male donor in good health and CMV-seronegative.

This clone was observed once. The genes are TRBV5-4 and TRBJ1-1; the match to TRBD1 covers 10 bases. This CDR3 region has 14 residues. V lost 4 bases and J lost 3; bases outside the gene matches: 3. Germline-derived CDR1 and CDR2 are SGHNT and YYREEE (reference sequence). The CDR3 spells CASSRDRGDTEAFF. CDR3 nucleotide sequence: TGTGCCAGCAGCAGGGACAGGGGTGACACTGAAGCTTTCTTT.

The chain has TRBV5-4 and TRBJ2-3, with TRBD2 matching 16 bases. This CDR3 has 17 amino acids. Trimming at V came to 4 bases and at J to 2 bases, leaving 4 bases not matched to a gene. The germline V gene encodes CDR1 SGHNT and CDR2 YYREEE (reference sequence). CDR3 nucleotide sequence: TGTGCCAGCAGCCCCGGGACTAGCGGGAGGGCCACAGATACGCAGTATTTT. This translates into CASSPGTSGRATDTQYF.

V and J are TRBV5-1 and TRBJ2-6; unclear D gene. The CDR3 sequence is 14 residues long. The germline V gene encodes CDR1 SGHRS and CDR2 YFSETQ. The V gene lost 6 bases and the J gene lost 0 bases, with 7 bases spanning the gap. CDR3 coding DNA: TGCGCCAGCACACCAGTCTCTGGGGCCAACGTCCTGACTTTC. Amino acid sequence: CASTPVSGANVLTF. Looking up the rest from reference TRBV5-1 and TRBJ2-6 gives the full variable domain: KAGVTQTPRYLIKTRGQQVTLSCSPISGHRSVSWYQQTPGQGLQFLFEYFSETQRNKGNFPGRFSGRQFSNSRSEMNVSTLELGDSALYLCASTPVSGANVLTFGAGSRLTVL.

The chain employs TRBV11-2 and TRBJ1-1; D possibly corresponds to TRBD1 (6 bases). Germline-derived CDR1 and CDR2 are SGHAT and FQNNGV. The V end was cut by 1 base, the J end by 1 base, with 10 bases between. The CDR3 runs 15 residues. CDR3 region: CASSLAQGRNTEAFF. The CDR3 region has the DNA TGTGCCAGCAGCTTAGCCCAGGGGAGGAACACTGAAGCTTTCTTT.

This clone has only a few counts. This chain links TRBV7-9 with TRBJ2-7; D unclear. The CDR3 runs to 12 residues. Trimming removed 6 bases at V and 5 bases at J, with 11 bases between. The germline V gene encodes CDR1 SEHNR and CDR2 FQNEAQ (reference sequence). CDR3 protein: CASSLSLDEQYF. The CDR3 DNA sequence: TGTGCCAGCAGTTTATCTCTAGACGAGCAGTACTTC. The whole variable domain, filled in from reference TRBV7-9 and TRBJ2-7, reads DTGVSQNPRHKITKRGQNVTFRCDPISEHNRLYWYRQTLGQGPEFLTYFQNEAQLEKSRLLSDRFSAERPKGSFSTLEIQRTEQGDSAMYLCASSLSLDEQYFGPGTRLTVT.

V is TRBV5-6 and J is TRBJ2-7, with 11 nucleotides matching TRBD2. CDR1 and CDR2 (germline): SGHDT, YYEEEE. The junction had 9 bases not matched to a gene; V was cut back by 4 bases and J by 3 bases. CDR3 length equals 16 residues. In DNA form, the CDR3 reads TGTGCCAGCAGCCTATACGGACTAGCGGGCGACTACGAGCAGTACTTC. It translates to CASSLYGLAGDYEQYF.

This chain connects TRBV6-6 to TRBJ2-7; 13 bases line up with TRBD2. J gave up 2 bases and V 4 bases, and 2 bases lay outside the gene matches. The CDR3 has 15 amino acids. Germline CDR1 MNHNY, CDR2 SVGAGI (reference sequence). This CDR3 reads CASSWGTSGAYEQYF. The DNA of the CDR3 is TGTGCCAGCAGTTGGGGGACTAGCGGGGCCTACGAGCAGTACTTC.

This chain joins TRBV7-2 and TRBJ2-2; TRBD2 aligns across 8 bases. In germline, CDR1 is SGHTA, CDR2 FQGNSA. The CDR3 runs to 14 residues. With V trimmed by 4 bases and J by 7 bases, 5 bases remained unmatched. The chain's CDR3 is CASSSGLANGELFF. The DNA for the CDR3 is TGTGCCAGCAGCTCCGGACTAGCTAACGGGGAGCTGTTTTTT.

The V call is TRBV4-3, the J call TRBJ2-3; a possible D gene is TRBD1 (6 bases). The V end lost 0 bases, the J end lost 4 bases, and 11 bases lay between the germline ends. Germline CDR1 reads LGHNA; CDR2 reads YSLEER. The CDR3 runs 15 residues. This chain's CDR3 is CASSQDWGPSDTQYF. DNA of the CDR3: TGCGCCAGCAGCCAAGATTGGGGGCCCTCAGATACGCAGTATTTT.

CDR3 amino acids: CACTLRGKGYTF. The DNA of the CDR3 is TGTGCCTGCACCCTCAGGGGGAAGGGCTACACCTTC. The chain is built from TRBV30 and TRBJ1-2; TRBD1 matches at 7 bases. This CDR3 comprises 12 residues. Unmatched junction bases numbered 9, after V lost 6 bases and J lost 8 bases. Germline V CDR1 and CDR2: GTSNPN, SVGIG (reference sequence). Variable domain in full (rest from reference TRBV30 and TRBJ1-2): SQTIHQWPATLVQPVGSPLSLECTVEGTSNPNLYWYRQAAGRGLQLLFYSVGIGQISSEVPQNLSASRPQDRQFILSSKKLLLSDSGFYLCACTLRGKGYTFGSGTRLTVV.

The rearrangement uses TRBV28 and TRBJ2-3; D is possibly TRBD1 (5 bases). The CDR3 spans 14 residues. Trimming took off 3 bases at V and 4 bases at J, with 11 bases between the two ends. The V gene's germline CDR1 is MDHEN and CDR2 SYDVKM. CDR3 coding DNA: TGTGCCAGCAGTTTTCAGGGAAGGGCAGATACGCAGTATTTT. Protein product: CASSFQGRADTQYF.

The genes are TRBV5-1 and TRBJ2-7; weak D call: TRBD2 (5 bases). V was trimmed by 2 bases and J by 5 bases, leaving 8 bases between them. CDR1 SGHRS and CDR2 YFSETQ come from the germline V gene. The length of the CDR3 is 12 residues. The CDR3 protein is CASSFNGNEQYF. CDR3 DNA: TGCGCCAGCAGCTTCAACGGGAACGAGCAGTACTTC.

The V gene is TRBV7-2, the J gene TRBJ2-7, with 11 bases lining up with TRBD2. This CDR3 contains 15 residues. The V and J ends lost 5 bases and 8 bases, in that order; junction bases with no gene match: 11. Germline values: CDR1 SGHTA, CDR2 FQGNSA. The CDR3 here is CASSALAGGSHKQYF. CDR3 bases: TGTGCCAGCAGCGCTTTAGCGGGAGGGAGTCATAAGCAGTACTTC.

This clone has a single count. The chain has TRBV7-2 and TRBJ1-1, with TRBD1 matching 7 bases. This CDR3 has 15 amino acids. Germline V CDR1 and CDR2: SGHTA, FQGNSA. Losses at the gene ends were 2 bases for V and 4 bases for J; bases not matched to a gene: 7. As DNA, the CDR3 is TGTGCCAGCAGCTTAAATACCCAGGGGGGCACTGAAGCTTTCTTT. Amino acid sequence: CASSLNTQGGTEAFF.

The CDR3 bases are TGCAGCGTAAGGACGGGACTCAATGAAAAACTGTTTTTT. This gives the protein CSVRTGLNEKLFF. The chain joins TRBV29-1 to TRBJ1-4, with D possibly matching TRBD1 (5 bases). Trimming left V 6 bases short and J 5 bases short, with 13 bases between. The CDR3 loop spans 13 amino acids. The germline V gene has CDR1 SQVTM and CDR2 ANQGSEA.